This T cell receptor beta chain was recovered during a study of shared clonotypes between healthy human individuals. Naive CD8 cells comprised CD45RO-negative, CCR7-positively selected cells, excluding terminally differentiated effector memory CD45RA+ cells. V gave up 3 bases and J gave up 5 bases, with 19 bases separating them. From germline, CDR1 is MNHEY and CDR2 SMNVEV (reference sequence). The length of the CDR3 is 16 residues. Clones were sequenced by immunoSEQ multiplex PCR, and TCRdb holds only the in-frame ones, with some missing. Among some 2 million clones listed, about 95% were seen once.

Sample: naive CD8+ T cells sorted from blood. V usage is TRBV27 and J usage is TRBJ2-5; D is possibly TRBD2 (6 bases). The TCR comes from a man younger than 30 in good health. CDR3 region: CASSLSAGTQQETQYF. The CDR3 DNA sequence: TGTGCCAGCAGTTTGTCCGCCGGGACTCAACAGGAGACCCAGTACTTC.